This passage covers 9 T cell receptor beta chains from one sample sequenced in a study of tumor and adjacent non-tumor tissue in lung cancer (dated by TCRdb to about 2018). Library construction relied on multiplex PCR. TCRdb names Illumina HiSeq 2500 as the instrument used. Following protocols modified from ARM-PCR, the researchers constructed TCRbeta libraries through three rounds of nested PCR with primers (Table S4). TCRdb's own reprocessing of the public reads used fastp at Q25 and MiXCR and kept productive beta chains. Rows are combined by CDR3 protein, so each entry shows the most common genes and DNA. The sample data list fewer than 130,000 distinct CDR3 sequences, and nearly 85% of these were observed just once. Of the sample, approximately 24% is held by the ten largest clones. RNA was extracted from bulk unsorted tissue and checked for quality with a NanoDrop ND-1000 and an Agilent 2100.

Source material: lung tumor tissue. These receptors originate from a man aged 70 or older with non-small cell lung cancer.

This clonotype was recorded once. A single base separates this from a much larger clone, so it may be a read error. The V call is TRBV30, the J call TRBJ1-1, with 8 bases lining up with TRBD1. This CDR3 contains 16 residues. Trimming cost V 4 bases and J 0 bases; bases outside gene matches: 10. CDR1 is GTSNPN, CDR2 SVGIG, per germline (reference sequence). The CDR3 DNA is TGTGCCTGGATTGTATCCCGGACAGGGATGAACACTGAAGCTTTCTTT. It is translated as CAWIVSRTGMNTEAFF.

This clonotype was recorded a few times. One end of the junction is discordant with germline, which a read error may explain. The genes are TRBV24-1 and TRBJ2-1; 8 bases are a match to TRBD1. Germline values: CDR1 KGHDR, CDR2 SFDVKD. The length of the CDR3 is 14 residues. This CDR3 is CATRGRGRVNEQFF. The CDR3 DNA reads as TGTGCCACCAGAGGCAGGGGGCGGGTCAATGAACAGTTCTTC.

Only one count was recorded for this clonotype. One end of the junction varies from germline; a read error may be responsible. The J gene is TRBJ2-7, the V gene TRBV6-1, with D tentatively TRBD1 (6 bases). Germline V gene lookup returns CDR1 MNHNS and CDR2 SASEGT. The CDR3 has 14 amino acids. CDR3 sequence reads: CVSSEAQGIREQYF. The CDR3, as DNA: TGCGTCAGCAGTGAAGCACAGGGAATAAGGGAGCAGTACTTC.

Remarks on this clonotype: Here the CDR3 omits its conserved ending phenylalanine or tryptophan, so a read error is the likely source. V and J are TRBV5-1 and TRBJ1-1; no definite D call. This CDR3 has 12 amino acids. CDR1 and CDR2 (germline): SGHRS, YFSETQ. Trimming removed 0 bases from V and 5 bases from J, with 5 bases in between. DNA for the CDR3: TGCGCCAGCAGCTTGGTTAGGACTGAAGCTTTCTAT. It specifies CASSLVRTEAFY.

By sample fraction, this clonotype is medium-sized. The chain is built from TRBV11-2 and TRBJ1-2; D is unclear. From germline, CDR1 is SGHAT and CDR2 FQNNGV. This CDR3 region has 13 residues. V lost 1 base, J lost 3 bases, and 6 bases lay in between. CDR3 loop: CASSLATDYGYTF. DNA of the CDR3: TGTGCCAGCAGCTTAGCTACAGACTATGGCTACACCTTC.

This clonotype was picked up many times. The chain is built from TRBV6-5 and TRBJ1-4, with unresolved D. Trimming took off 4 bases at V and 0 bases at J, with 9 bases between the two ends. CDR1 is MNHEY and CDR2 is SVGAGI in the germline V gene. CDR3 length: 15 residues. The CDR3 DNA sequence: TGTGCCAGCAGTTTCTCCCCAGCAACTAATGAAAAACTGTTTTTT. Encoded protein: CASSFSPATNEKLFF.

This clonotype was found many times. The J gene is TRBJ2-4, the V gene TRBV10-3; 8 bases match TRBD2. Trimming removed 3 bases from V and 6 bases from J; junction bases left unmatched: 4. The length of the CDR3 is 14 residues. Germline CDR1 ENHRY, CDR2 SYGVKD. The CDR3 region is CAISDLREANIQYF. The CDR3 DNA follows: TGTGCCATCAGTGACTTGCGGGAGGCAAACATTCAGTACTTC.

The CDR3 nucleotides are TGCAGCGTTGTGGCTGAGAGGCCTCCAGCTTTCTTT. Protein product: CSVVAERPPAFF. V usage is TRBV29-1 and J usage is TRBJ1-1, with D unresolved. The germline V gene encodes CDR1 SQVTM and CDR2 ANQGSEA. The CDR3 is 12 residues long. Trimming removed 4 bases from V and 10 bases from J, with 16 bases in between.

With regard to this clonotype: The junction and the germline gene differ at one end; a read error may be behind it. The chain combines TRBV6-5 with TRBJ1-3; D not resolved. CDR1 and CDR2 from the germline V gene are MNHEY and SVGAGI. The CDR3 sequence is 15 residues long. CDR3 nucleotides: TGTACCAGCAAGCGCTCGGGAGGCTCTGGAAACACCATATACTTT. Residues: CTSKRSGGSGNTIYF.